The 3 T cell receptor beta chains below all came from one sample that was sequenced in a study of cytomegalovirus exposure and HLA in healthy donors (dated by TCRdb to about 2017). Library construction relied on the immunoSEQ multiplex PCR assay. TCRdb provides this immuneACCESS table in a form limited to in-frame rearrangements. Some clones are lacking; in checked studies, under half of them reflect an unresolved V gene, and why the rest are absent is not known. The sample has fewer than 120,000 clones on record, over 75% of them singletons. The top ten clones comprise 1.4% of the sample. The specimen was PBMCs. These receptors were taken from a woman in her twenties or thirties in good health and CMV-seropositive.

The rearrangement links TRBV5-6 to TRBJ1-6; a weak D match, TRBD1 (6 bases). The CDR3 length is 15 residues. The V end was cut by 2 bases, the J end by 7 bases, with 13 bases between. Germline CDR1 and CDR2: SGHDT and YYEEEE. Here the CDR3 DNA reads TGTGCCAGCAGCTTATCCCCCACAGGGAATTCACCCCTCCACTTT. This sequence encodes CASSLSPTGNSPLHF.

The chain has TRBV30 and TRBJ1-5; D not resolved. The CDR3 is made up of 13 amino acids. Trimming removed 4 bases from V and 4 bases from J, with 11 bases in between. CDR1 is GTSNPN and CDR2 is SVGIG in the germline V gene (reference sequence). CDR3 in DNA: TGTGCCTGGACCCACAGCAGTAATCAGCCCCAGCATTTT. This sequence encodes CAWTHSSNQPQHF.

The chain uses TRBV13 and TRBJ2-5; 8 bases fit TRBD2. Germline values: CDR1 PRHDT, CDR2 FYEKMQ (reference sequence). Trimming removed 5 bases from V and 5 bases from J; junction bases left unmatched: 13. The CDR3 runs to 16 residues. CDR3 DNA sequence: TGTGCCAGCAGCCCCAATGGGGGAGCGGGAGCCGAGACCCAGTACTTC. Amino acid sequence: CASSPNGGAGAETQYF.